This T cell receptor (beta chain) was recorded in a study of T cells in Graves' hyperthyroidism and ophthalmopathy. Whole-study findings and limits: From stable hyperthyroidism, ophthalmopathy was separated by a 13 V-J model. Most thyroid clonotypes with frequency above 0.001 were detected in blood.

Those patients with uncontrolled infection, other autoimmune disease, pregnancy or lactation were excluded. The diagnostic basis comprised clinical symptoms, serum thyroxine and TRAb, thyroid ultrasound and orbital computed tomography. This clonotype was recorded many times. Its antigen is undetermined. After removal of 5 bases from V and 5 bases from J, the junction contained 8 bases not matched to a gene. Looked up from germline, CDR1 is SEHNR and CDR2 is FQNEAQ (reference sequence). This CDR3 contains 14 residues. Using RNA transcripts as the source, TCR beta CDR3 regions were amplified. When the TCR CDR3 underwent first-round RT-PCR, the HTBI primer set was used. TCRdb processed the multiplex PCR reads anew with MiXCR; each CDR3 protein has one entry. Of approximately 510,000 distinct CDR3 sequences in the sample, roughly 45% were seen once.

The genes are TRBV7-9 and TRBJ1-1; 7 positions agree with TRBD1. The clonotype comes from an adult woman with Graves' disease, either hyperthyroidism or ophthalmopathy (not recorded which). The sample consisted of peripheral blood or thyroid tissue (not recorded which). This CDR3 is CASSRRGGSTEAFF. In nucleotides, the CDR3 is TGTGCCAGCAGCCGCAGGGGGGGGAGTACTGAAGCTTTCTTT.